Listed here are 32 T cell receptor beta chains from one sample, sequenced in a study of identifying expanded T cells in peripheral blood. Assay used: immunoSEQ multiplex PCR; TCRdb lists only in-frame clones, some missing. The sample consists of roughly 92,000 clones, 85% to 90% of them appearing once. The sample was blood. The receptors were sampled from a person aged 18 to 75 in good health.

The rearrangement links TRBV13 to TRBJ2-3; D gene ambiguous. Looked up from germline, CDR1 is PRHDT and CDR2 is FYEKMQ (reference sequence). The CDR3 sequence is 16 residues long. V was cut by 0 bases and J by 2 bases, with 12 bases left in between. The CDR3 DNA reads as TGTGCCAGCAGCTTAGGCGGTTGGGGTTCCACAGATACGCAGTATTTT. Amino acid sequence: CASSLGGWGSTDTQYF.

CDR3 in amino acids: CASSLDGGALNTEAFF. CDR3 bases: TGTGCCAGCAGCTTAGACGGGGGCGCGTTGAACACTGAAGCTTTCTTT. The chain uses TRBV7-6 and TRBJ1-1; a weak D match, TRBD1 (6 bases). V shed 1 base and J shed 0 bases, with 12 bases lying between them. Germline V gives CDR1 SGHVS, CDR2 FNYEAQ. This CDR3 spans 16 amino acids.

The chain links TRBV15 to TRBJ2-1; maybe TRBD1 (6 bases). The CDR3 runs 15 residues. The V gene's germline CDR1 is LNHNV and CDR2 YYDKDF (reference sequence). Trimming pared 3 bases from V and 4 bases from J, leaving 13 bases between. CDR3 nucleotide sequence: TGTGCCACCAGCAGCCCACAGGGAAAGTACAATGAGCAGTTCTTC. It specifies CATSSPQGKYNEQFF.

This clone was seen only once. The chain links TRBV7-9 to TRBJ2-3, with unresolved D. Trimming took 1 base from V and 0 from J, leaving 11 bases between them. Per germline, CDR1 SEHNR and CDR2 FQNEAQ (reference sequence). This CDR3 spans 16 amino acids. In nucleotides, the CDR3 is TGTGCCAGCAGCTTAGAAGTATCGGCCAGCACAGATACGCAGTATTTT. Protein: CASSLEVSASTDTQYF.

This chain joins TRBV5-1 and TRBJ2-1, with 12 positions matching TRBD2. This CDR3 comprises 18 residues. In germline, CDR1 is SGHRS, CDR2 YFSETQ. V was clipped by 0 bases and J by 2 bases; unmatched bases: 6. CDR3 amino acids: CASSLGLAGGPAYNEQFF. CDR3 in DNA: TGCGCCAGCAGCTTGGGTCTAGCGGGGGGGCCCGCCTACAATGAGCAGTTCTTC. The whole variable domain, remainder taken from reference TRBV5-1 and TRBJ2-1, is KAGVTQTPRYLIKTRGQQVTLSCSPISGHRSVSWYQQTPGQGLQFLFEYFSETQRNKGNFPGRFSGRQFSNSRSEMNVSTLELGDSALYLCASSLGLAGGPAYNEQFFGPGTRLTVL.

The chain couples TRBV4-3 to TRBJ1-6, with a tentative D call TRBD1 (5 bases). V was cut by 0 bases and J by 8 bases, with 14 bases left in between. Germline CDR1 reads LGHNA; CDR2 reads YSLEER. CDR3 size: 16 residues. CDR3 residues: CASSQDRGPRDSPLHF. Written as DNA, the CDR3 is TGCGCCAGCAGCCAAGATCGGGGCCCTAGGGATTCACCCCTCCACTTT.

This chain's CDR3 is CASSVAQGPVTGYTF. As DNA, the CDR3 is TGTGCCAGCAGCGTAGCACAGGGACCCGTTACAGGCTACACCTTC. This chain joins TRBV9 and TRBJ1-2; possibly TRBD1 for D (6 bases). This CDR3 comprises 15 residues. Germline values: CDR1 SGDLS, CDR2 YYNGEE. V lost 0 bases and J 8 bases, leaving 17 bases between the germline ends.

CDR3 amino acids: CASSLSWDRGSQYF. The CDR3 coding sequence is TGTGCCAGCAGCTTATCATGGGACAGGGGGTCGCAGTACTTC. The chain recombines TRBV11-2 with TRBJ2-5; TRBD1 matches at 11 bases. V trimming: 2 bases; J trimming: 11 bases; junction bases outside the gene matches: 7. Germline V gives CDR1 SGHAT, CDR2 FQNNGV. The CDR3 extends over 14 amino acids.

The CDR3 DNA reads TGTGCCTGGAGTGTAGGGGGACTTTACCAAGAGACCCAGTACTTC. This gives the protein CAWSVGGLYQETQYF. V usage is TRBV30 and J usage is TRBJ2-5, with D perhaps being TRBD1 or TRBD2 (6 bases each). The CDR3 extends over 15 amino acids. The germline V and J ends were trimmed by 0 bases and 0 bases, with 11 bases remaining between them. Looked up from germline, CDR1 is GTSNPN and CDR2 is SVGIG (reference sequence).

The chain employs TRBV29-1 and TRBJ2-1; the D is unclear. The CDR3 extends over 15 amino acids. Trimming removed 7 bases from V and 0 bases from J, with 16 bases in between. The germline CDR1 and CDR2 sequences are SQVTM and ANQGSEA. The CDR3 is CSARIILSSYNEQFF. CDR3 DNA sequence: TGCAGCGCCCGTATAATACTGAGCTCCTACAATGAGCAGTTCTTC.

The V call is TRBV6-5, the J call TRBJ1-6; unclear D gene. The CDR3 has 13 residues. Trimming cost V 6 bases and J 7 bases, with 10 bases left between them. The V gene's germline CDR1 is MNHEY and CDR2 SVGAGI. The CDR3 region has the DNA TGTGCCAGCAGGGGAAAGCGGAATTCACCCCTCCACTTT. Residues: CASRGKRNSPLHF.

The J gene is TRBJ2-3, the V gene TRBV11-2; TRBD1 agrees at 9 bases. This CDR3 region has 15 residues. The junction had 6 bases not matched to a gene; V was cut back by 8 bases and J by 0 bases. The germline V gene has CDR1 SGHAT and CDR2 FQNNGV. CDR3: CASLRDRGSTDTQYF. The CDR3 bases are TGTGCCAGCCTTCGTGACAGGGGGAGCACAGATACGCAGTATTTT.

This clone came up a few times. V is TRBV5-6 and J is TRBJ2-7; TRBD2 is a possible D gene (5 bases). CDR3 size: 13 residues. Germline V gives CDR1 SGHDT, CDR2 YYEEEE. Trimming left V 4 bases short and J 1 base short, with 9 bases between. DNA for the CDR3: TGTGCCAGCAGCGAGGACTGGTCCTACGAGCAGTACTTC. Translating gives CASSEDWSYEQYF.

The genes are TRBV5-1 and TRBJ2-3; perhaps TRBD1 as D (6 bases). With 2 bases removed from V and 5 bases from J, the gap between germline ends came to 12 bases. Germline V gene data show CDR1 as SGHRS and CDR2 as YFSETQ. CDR3 length: 14 amino acids. The CDR3 loop is CASSFGQPRDTQYF. The CDR3 DNA is TGCGCCAGCAGCTTCGGACAGCCAAGAGATACGCAGTATTTT.

This chain uses TRBV6-5 with TRBJ1-2; perhaps TRBD1 as D (6 bases). This CDR3 is 13 amino acids long. V lost 5 bases to trimming and J lost 4 bases, with 11 bases between them. Germline-derived CDR1 and CDR2 are MNHEY and SVGAGI. CDR3 in DNA: TGTGCCAGCAGTCTAGGGGGGCTCTATGGCTACACCTTC. This encodes CASSLGGLYGYTF.

This sequence joins TRBV18 and TRBJ2-5, with 9 bases aligning to TRBD1. Germline CDR1 and CDR2: KGHSH and LQKENI. V lost 4 bases, J lost 5 bases, and 2 bases stayed unmatched. The CDR3 runs 13 residues. The DNA for the CDR3 is TGTGCCAGCTCACAAGACAGGGGGGAGACCCAGTACTTC. Translation: CASSQDRGETQYF.

V usage is TRBV7-9 and J usage is TRBJ1-3; D gene ambiguous. The CDR3 spans 13 residues. Trimming stripped 3 bases from V and 4 bases from J, with 7 bases between. CDR1 and CDR2 (germline): SEHNR, FQNEAQ (reference sequence). CDR3 protein: CASSFGPGNTIYF. CDR3 nucleotides: TGTGCCAGCAGCTTCGGCCCGGGAAACACCATATATTTT. The full variable domain, its missing parts supplied by reference TRBV7-9 and TRBJ1-3, is DTGVSQNPRHKITKRGQNVTFRCDPISEHNRLYWYRQTLGQGPEFLTYFQNEAQLEKSRLLSDRFSAERPKGSFSTLEIQRTEQGDSAMYLCASSFGPGNTIYFGEGSWLTVV.

V gene TRBV4-1 combines with J gene TRBJ1-3, with a tentative D call TRBD1 (6 bases). The CDR3 runs 16 residues. Germline assignment: CDR1 MGHRA and CDR2 YSYEKL. V was shortened by 6 bases and J by 4 bases, with 19 bases between the two germline ends. CDR3 in amino acids: CASSRTALREGNTIYF. The CDR3 DNA reads as TGCGCCAGCAGTCGGACAGCCCTACGGGAAGGAAACACCATATATTTT.

The chain links TRBV2 to TRBJ2-5; TRBD2 might be the D (5 bases). Germline lookup yields CDR1 SNHLY and CDR2 FYNNEI. V dropped 4 bases and J dropped 5 bases, with 11 bases sitting between them. This CDR3 contains 13 residues. The CDR3 sequence is CASSAEVGETQYF. In DNA form, the CDR3 reads TGTGCCAGCAGTGCGGAGGTGGGGGAGACCCAGTACTTC.

This chain uses TRBV19 with TRBJ2-5, with TRBD2 identical over 7 bases. The ends lost 8 bases at V and 2 bases at J; junction bases unmatched: 5. Germline assignment: CDR1 LNHDA and CDR2 SQIVND (reference sequence). The CDR3 has 13 amino acids. The CDR3 is CASGGDPQETQYF. The CDR3 DNA reads TGTGCCAGTGGGGGGGACCCTCAAGAGACCCAGTACTTC.

The rearrangement uses TRBV18 and TRBJ1-5; TRBD1 matches at 11 bases. The CDR3 runs to 15 residues. The trim removed 6 bases at V and 6 bases at J, leaving 7 bases unmatched. CDR1 and CDR2 from the germline V gene are KGHSH and LQKENI. The CDR3 region is CASSTGQGAGQPQHF. The CDR3 DNA reads TGTGCCAGCTCGACAGGACAGGGGGCCGGTCAGCCCCAGCATTTT.

The chain links TRBV18 to TRBJ2-2; D is unclear. The V and J ends lost 3 bases and 6 bases respectively, with 8 bases between them. This CDR3 contains 13 residues. In germline, CDR1 is KGHSH, CDR2 LQKENI. CDR3 bases: TGTGCCAGCTCACCTCGAGGCGCCGGGGAGCTGTTTTTT. Its translation: CASSPRGAGELFF.

This chain joins TRBV6-5 and TRBJ2-2; D remains unclear. Deletions cut 8 bases from V and 0 bases from J, with 13 bases between. The CDR3 totals 15 residues. CDR1 and CDR2 from the germline V gene are MNHEY and SVGAGI. DNA for the CDR3: TGTGCCAGCGGGAAGACGAAACCGAACACCGGGGAGCTGTTTTTT. Translating gives CASGKTKPNTGELFF.

This clone was detected once. The CDR3 spells CASSPSKDTQYF. In DNA, the CDR3 is TGTGCCAGCTCACCCAGTAAGGATACGCAGTATTTT. The chain recombines TRBV18 with TRBJ2-3; no definite D call. V was cut by 3 bases and J by 6 bases, with 7 bases left in between. The CDR3 covers 12 residues. The germline V gene encodes CDR1 KGHSH and CDR2 LQKENI.

The chain combines TRBV7-2 with TRBJ1-5; tentative D call: TRBD1 (5 bases). CDR3 length: 15 residues. CDR1 and CDR2 from the germline V gene are SGHTA and FQGNSA. The germline V and J ends were trimmed by 5 bases and 3 bases, with 14 bases remaining between them. The CDR3 sequence is CASSLIEGPNQPQHF. CDR3 bases: TGTGCCAGCAGCCTAATAGAGGGACCCAATCAGCCCCAGCATTTT.

The rearrangement links TRBV30 to TRBJ1-2; maybe TRBD1 (6 bases). V was shortened by 5 bases and J by 6 bases, with 16 bases between the two germline ends. CDR1 is GTSNPN, CDR2 SVGIG, per germline (reference sequence). There are 13 residues in the CDR3. CDR3 in amino acids: CAWVGRGKDGYTF. The CDR3 DNA follows: TGTGCCTGGGTCGGTAGGGGGAAGGATGGCTACACCTTC.

The V and J genes are TRBV11-2 and TRBJ2-2; TRBD2 matches 7 bases. Looked up from germline, CDR1 is SGHAT and CDR2 is FQNNGV. Trimming removed 3 bases from V and 1 base from J; junction bases left unmatched: 5. The CDR3 runs 16 residues. The DNA of the CDR3 is TGTGCCAGCAGCTTCCAATGGGAGGGGAACACCGGGGAGCTGTTTTTT. Translation: CASSFQWEGNTGELFF.

The chain carries TRBV4-3 and TRBJ1-4, with D possibly matching TRBD1 (5 bases). V lost 0 bases and J 0 bases, leaving 11 bases between the germline ends. This CDR3 region has 17 residues. Germline loops: CDR1 LGHNA, CDR2 YSLEER. The CDR3 bases are TGCGCCAGCAGCCAAGATTGGGCGGGGGCAACTAATGAAAAACTGTTTTTT. Amino acid sequence: CASSQDWAGATNEKLFF.

Comments on this clone: The junction differs from germline at one of its ends, possibly a read error. This chain uses TRBV7-9 with TRBJ1-3; no clear D. CDR1 and CDR2 from the germline V gene are SEHNR and FQNEAQ (reference sequence). The CDR3 sequence is 15 residues long. This CDR3 reads CVSSPARGAGNTIYF. DNA of the CDR3: TGTGTCAGCAGCCCGGCTCGAGGTGCTGGAAACACCATATATTTT.

The chain joins TRBV7-2 to TRBJ1-2; perhaps TRBD1 as D (5 bases). Looked up from germline, CDR1 is SGHTA and CDR2 is FQGNSA. This CDR3 region has 15 residues. Trimming shortened V by 0 bases and J by 4 bases, and 12 bases separated the two germline ends. CDR3 nucleotide sequence: TGTGCCAGCAGCTTAGCGGGGGTAAAGCCCTATGGCTACACCTTC. It yields the protein CASSLAGVKPYGYTF.

This clone was counted only a few times. This rearrangement joins TRBV7-2 to TRBJ2-7; 9 nucleotides match TRBD2. The V segment lost 1 base and the J segment 0 bases; nucleotides outside the gene matches: 4. The CDR3 has 16 amino acids. Germline assignment: CDR1 SGHTA and CDR2 FQGNSA. Here the CDR3 reads CASSLVAGATSYEQYF. The CDR3 DNA sequence: TGTGCCAGCAGCTTAGTAGCGGGGGCGACCTCCTACGAGCAGTACTTC. The variable domain in full, completed from reference TRBV7-2 and TRBJ2-7, reads GAGVSQSPSNKVTEKGKDVELRCDPISGHTALYWYRQSLGQGLEFLIYFQGNSAPDKSGLPSDRFSAERTGGSVSTLTIQRTQQEDSAVYLCASSLVAGATSYEQYFGPGTRLTVT.

The chain recombines TRBV25-1 with TRBJ1-6; TRBD1 matches at 8 bases. The germline gives CDR1 MGHDK, CDR2 SYGVNS. With 1 base clipped from V and 7 bases from J, the junction kept 9 bases outside the gene matches. CDR3 length: 17 residues. The CDR3 DNA sequence: TGTGCCAGCAGTGAATTACCAGGGGGCCTTATGAATTCACCCCTCCACTTT. It is translated as CASSELPGGLMNSPLHF.